The entry below describes one T cell receptor beta chain. Per the original data handling: Amplified reference gene primers provided the basis for estimating nucleated cell counts. Data came from immunoSEQ multiplex PCR; TCRdb stores just in-frame clones and leaves some out. The V and J calls and clone size are taken from that table; D and trimming were inferred from the DNA. The sample records a few hundred thousand clones, 88% being singletons. The data are from a study of blood T cell repertoires in COVID-19. Study information: COVID-19 samples from acute and convalescent phases originated in the United States, Italy and Spain. Nucleic acid was either cDNA or gDNA, and it came from T cells, B-cell-depleted T cells, or PBMCs.

With 7 bases removed from V and 0 bases from J, the gap between germline ends came to 16 bases. The CDR3 has 16 amino acids. Germline loops: CDR1 LNHDA, CDR2 SQIVND (reference sequence). While infection was still active, Seattle patients were enrolled and then followed longitudinally. The sequencing input was peripheral blood. The chain links TRBV19 to TRBJ2-1, with unresolved D. The TCR was taken from a woman aged 70-85 years with COVID-19, enrolled during active disease. CDR3 region: CASMRGTANSYNEQFF. The DNA for the CDR3 is TGTGCCAGTATGCGAGGAACGGCGAACTCCTACAATGAGCAGTTCTTC.